Included here is one T cell receptor beta chain sequence, with context. Its antigen is unknown. The junction shows a germline mismatch at one end, possibly a read error. This entry belongs to a study of metastatic and nonmetastatic thyroid tumors. Overall study context: Where malignant and benign thyroid patients were concerned, repertoires were compared across blood and tumor or nodule tissue. Points from the study as a whole: A significant increase in TCR beta diversity was reportedly seen in malignant thyroid tumors relative to benign nodules, in blood and tumor.

Original processing notes: Variation in CDR3 across clinicopathological groups served as the basis for constructing a distant-metastasis classifier in papillary thyroid cancer. TCRdb reanalyzed the PCR reads with MiXCR. These V and J calls derive from TCRdb rather than the authors' analysis. The data hold about 22,000 clones, with approximately 16% observed a single time. Thyroid surgery was preceded by no treatment in any patient. This sequence originates from a male donor with papillary thyroid cancer or a benign thyroid nodule (not recorded which). Some clones in this sample may be carry-over from other donors' samples. Sequencing used blood.

The CDR3 here is CASSDRSGDTQYF. The CDR3 DNA reads TGTGCCAGCAGCGACAGGTCGGGGGATACTCAGTATTTT. The gene calls are TRBV7-6 and TRBJ2-3, with D perhaps given as TRBD1 or TRBD2 (6 bases each). CDR1 and CDR2 (germline): SGHVS, FNYEAQ. CDR3 length: 13 residues.